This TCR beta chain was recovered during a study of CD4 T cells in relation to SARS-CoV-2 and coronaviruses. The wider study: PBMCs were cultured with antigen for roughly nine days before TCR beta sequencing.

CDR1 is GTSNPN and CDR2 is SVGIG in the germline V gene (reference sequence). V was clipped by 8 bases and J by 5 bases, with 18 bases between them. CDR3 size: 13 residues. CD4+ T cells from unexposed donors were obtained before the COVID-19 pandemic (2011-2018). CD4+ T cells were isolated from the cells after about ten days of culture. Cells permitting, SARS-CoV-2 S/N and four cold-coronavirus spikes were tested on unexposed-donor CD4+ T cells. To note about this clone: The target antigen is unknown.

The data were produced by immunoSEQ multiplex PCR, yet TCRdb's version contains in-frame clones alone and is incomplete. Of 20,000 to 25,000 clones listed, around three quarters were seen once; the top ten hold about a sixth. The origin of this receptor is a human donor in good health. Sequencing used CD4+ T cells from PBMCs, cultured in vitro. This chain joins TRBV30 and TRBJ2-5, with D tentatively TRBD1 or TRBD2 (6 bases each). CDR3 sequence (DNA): TGTGCCCTAGAGGGGGGCGACGGGGAGACCCAGTACTTC. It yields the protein CALEGGDGETQYF.